Shown below are 8 T cell receptor beta chains from a single sample sequenced in a study of radiation and T cells in renal cell carcinoma. The table came from immunoSEQ multiplex PCR; TCRdb's copy has only in-frame clones and leaves some out. The sample includes about 140,000 clones, around four fifths of them seen just once. Indicated time point: baseline pretreatment blood. The treatment here: 15 Gy SBRT to primary tumor, nephrectomy 4 weeks later. This sample comprised blood, obtained from a patient whose treatment included radiotherapy and nephrectomy. All receptors come from a woman aged 45-59 years with renal cell carcinoma.

The gene calls are TRBV19 and TRBJ1-4; no clear D gene. This CDR3 has 11 residues. Germline values: CDR1 LNHDA, CDR2 SQIVND (reference sequence). The CDR3 DNA reads as TGTGCTCCCGGGCCTAATGAAAAACTGTTTTTT. It yields the protein CAPGPNEKLFF.

The rearrangement joins TRBV15 to TRBJ1-1, with 8 bases aligning to TRBD1. Trimming removed 1 base from V and 10 bases from J; junction bases left unmatched: 11. CDR1 is LNHNV, CDR2 YYDKDF, per germline (reference sequence). This CDR3 contains 15 residues. The CDR3 here is CATSRGGQGLKLAFF. CDR3 bases: TGTGCCACCAGCAGAGGTGGACAGGGCCTGAAGTTAGCTTTCTTT.

The chain is built from TRBV6-1 and TRBJ1-4; D possibly corresponds to TRBD1 (5 bases). CDR1 is MNHNS, CDR2 SASEGT, per germline. V lost 4 bases and J 3 bases, leaving 9 bases between the germline ends. This CDR3 has 14 residues. CDR3 residues: CASSGRDSNEKLFF. The CDR3 nucleotides read TGTGCCAGCAGTGGACGGGACTCTAATGAAAAACTGTTTTTT.

The rearrangement links TRBV6-5 to TRBJ1-1; D might be TRBD1 (5 bases). Trimming removed 6 bases at V and 11 bases at J, with 22 bases between. The germline CDR1 and CDR2 sequences are MNHEY and SVGAGI. There are 14 residues in the CDR3. The chain's CDR3 is CASSTGDLDGIAFF. Here the CDR3 DNA reads TGTGCCAGCAGCACGGGGGATCTCGACGGGATTGCTTTCTTT.

This sequence joins TRBV6-4 and TRBJ2-5; possible D gene TRBD1, 6 bases. This CDR3 is built from 17 residues. From germline, CDR1 is MRHNA and CDR2 SNTAGT. The V gene lost 7 bases and the J gene lost 1 base, with 22 bases spanning the gap. The CDR3 DNA reads as TGTGCCAGCACCACAAACGGTTGGGGGACAATCCAAGAGACCCAGTACTTC. It translates to CASTTNGWGTIQETQYF.

This chain uses TRBV2 with TRBJ2-7; weak D call: TRBD1 (6 bases). V was trimmed by 4 bases and J by 5 bases, leaving 12 bases between them. Looked up from germline, CDR1 is SNHLY and CDR2 is FYNNEI. The CDR3 totals 13 residues. The CDR3 DNA reads as TGTGCCAGCAGTGGACAGGTCCTAGACGAGCAGTACTTC. This sequence encodes CASSGQVLDEQYF.

This clone came up once. The DNA for the CDR3 is TGTGCCAGCAGCCCAAGGACAGGGTTCGGCCAGCCCCAGCATTTT. Its protein product is CASSPRTGFGQPQHF. This chain links TRBV6-5 with TRBJ1-5, with TRBD1 matching 8 bases. Germline CDR1 and CDR2: MNHEY and SVGAGI. The CDR3 is made up of 15 amino acids. V shed 6 bases, J shed 7 bases, and the junction held 11 bases outside the gene matches.

This clone has just a few counts. The V gene is TRBV5-1, the J gene TRBJ1-5; 7 bases are a match to TRBD1. Losses at the gene ends were 3 bases for V and 3 bases for J; bases not matched to a gene: 6. This CDR3 is built from 15 residues. Germline V gives CDR1 SGHRS, CDR2 YFSETQ. The chain's CDR3 is CASSSEGQINQPQHF. CDR3 bases: TGCGCCAGCAGCTCGGAGGGACAGATCAATCAGCCCCAGCATTTT.